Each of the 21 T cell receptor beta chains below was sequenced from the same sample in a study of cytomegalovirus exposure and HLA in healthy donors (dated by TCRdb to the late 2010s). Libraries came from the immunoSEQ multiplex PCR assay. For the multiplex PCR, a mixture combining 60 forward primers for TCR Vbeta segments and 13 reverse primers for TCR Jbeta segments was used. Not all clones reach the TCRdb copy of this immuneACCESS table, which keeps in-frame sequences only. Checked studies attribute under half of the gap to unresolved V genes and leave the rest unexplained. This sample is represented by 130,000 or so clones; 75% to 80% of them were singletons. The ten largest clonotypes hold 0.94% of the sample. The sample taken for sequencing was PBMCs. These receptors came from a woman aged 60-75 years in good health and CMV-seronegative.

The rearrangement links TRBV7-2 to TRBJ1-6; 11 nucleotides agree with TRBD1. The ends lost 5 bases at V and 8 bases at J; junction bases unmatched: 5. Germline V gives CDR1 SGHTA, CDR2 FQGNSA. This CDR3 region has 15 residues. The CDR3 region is CASSPGQGAYSPLHF. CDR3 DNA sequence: TGTGCCAGCAGCCCAGGACAGGGGGCCTATTCACCCCTCCACTTT.

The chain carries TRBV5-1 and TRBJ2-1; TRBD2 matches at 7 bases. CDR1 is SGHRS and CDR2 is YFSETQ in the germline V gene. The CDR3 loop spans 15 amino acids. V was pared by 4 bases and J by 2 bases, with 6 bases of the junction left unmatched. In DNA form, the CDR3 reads TGCGCCAGCAGCCCTTCACTAGCGCCCTACAATGAGCAGTTCTTC. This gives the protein CASSPSLAPYNEQFF. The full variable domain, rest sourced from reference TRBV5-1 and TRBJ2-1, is KAGVTQTPRYLIKTRGQQVTLSCSPISGHRSVSWYQQTPGQGLQFLFEYFSETQRNKGNFPGRFSGRQFSNSRSEMNVSTLELGDSALYLCASSPSLAPYNEQFFGPGTRLTVL.

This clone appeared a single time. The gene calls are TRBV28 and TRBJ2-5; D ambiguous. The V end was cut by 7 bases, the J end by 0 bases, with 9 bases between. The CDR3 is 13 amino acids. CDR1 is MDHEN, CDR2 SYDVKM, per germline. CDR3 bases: TGTGCCAGCACACAGTTGTACCAAGAGACCCAGTACTTC. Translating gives CASTQLYQETQYF. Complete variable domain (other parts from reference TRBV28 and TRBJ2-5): DVKVTQSSRYLVKRTGEKVFLECVQDMDHENMFWYRQDPGLGLRLIYFSYDVKMKEKGDIPEGYSVSREKKERFSLILESASTNQTSMYLCASTQLYQETQYFGPGTRLLVL.

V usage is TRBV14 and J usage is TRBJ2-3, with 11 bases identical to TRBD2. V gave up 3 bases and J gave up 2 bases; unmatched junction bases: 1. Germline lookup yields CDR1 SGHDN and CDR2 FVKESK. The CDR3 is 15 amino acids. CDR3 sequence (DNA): TGTGCCAGCAGCCAGGGACTAGCGGTCACAGATACGCAGTATTTT. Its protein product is CASSQGLAVTDTQYF.

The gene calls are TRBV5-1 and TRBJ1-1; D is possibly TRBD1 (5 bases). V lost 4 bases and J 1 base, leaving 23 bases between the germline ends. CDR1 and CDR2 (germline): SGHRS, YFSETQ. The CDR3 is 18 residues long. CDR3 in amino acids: CASSPWGTAQYENTEAFF. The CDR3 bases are TGCGCCAGCAGCCCTTGGGGCACAGCCCAATACGAGAACACTGAAGCTTTCTTT.

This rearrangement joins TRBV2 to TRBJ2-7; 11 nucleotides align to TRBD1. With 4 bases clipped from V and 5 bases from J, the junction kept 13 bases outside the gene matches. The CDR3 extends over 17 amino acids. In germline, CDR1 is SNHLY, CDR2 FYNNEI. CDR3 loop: CASSAGQGALGLNEQYF. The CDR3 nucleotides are TGTGCCAGCAGTGCAGGACAGGGGGCGCTGGGCCTAAACGAGCAGTACTTC.

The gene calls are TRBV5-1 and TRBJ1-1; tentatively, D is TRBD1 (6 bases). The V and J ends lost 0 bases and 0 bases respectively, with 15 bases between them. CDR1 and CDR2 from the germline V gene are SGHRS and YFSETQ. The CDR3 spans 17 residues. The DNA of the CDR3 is TGCGCCAGCAGCTTGGTAGGGGGGGGAAACATGAACACTGAAGCTTTCTTT. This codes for CASSLVGGGNMNTEAFF.

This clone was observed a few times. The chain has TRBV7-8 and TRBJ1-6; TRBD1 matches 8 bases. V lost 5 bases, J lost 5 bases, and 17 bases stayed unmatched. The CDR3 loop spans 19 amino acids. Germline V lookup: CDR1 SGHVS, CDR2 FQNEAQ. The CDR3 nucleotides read TGTGCCAGCAGCCGCCAGGACAGGGTTAGAGGGAATGATAATTCACCCCTCCACTTT. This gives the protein CASSRQDRVRGNDNSPLHF.

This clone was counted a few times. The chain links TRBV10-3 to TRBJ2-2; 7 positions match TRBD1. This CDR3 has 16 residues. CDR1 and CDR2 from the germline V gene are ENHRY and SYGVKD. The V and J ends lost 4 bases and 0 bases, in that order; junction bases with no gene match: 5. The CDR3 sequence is CAISGLGTANTGELFF. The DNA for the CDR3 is TGTGCCATCAGTGGACTTGGGACAGCGAACACCGGGGAGCTGTTTTTT.

The CDR3 sequence is CASSSTGYNEQFF. The CDR3 DNA follows: TGTGCCAGCAGCTCGACGGGCTACAATGAGCAGTTCTTC. The V and J genes are TRBV13 and TRBJ2-1, with D unresolved. Germline CDR1 and CDR2: PRHDT and FYEKMQ (reference sequence). The CDR3 is made up of 13 amino acids. Deletions cut 4 bases from V and 3 bases from J, with 7 bases between.

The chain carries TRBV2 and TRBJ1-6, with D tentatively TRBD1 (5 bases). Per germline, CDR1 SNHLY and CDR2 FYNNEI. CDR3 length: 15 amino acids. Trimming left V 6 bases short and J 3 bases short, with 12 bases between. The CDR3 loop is CASRPPGGYNSPLHF. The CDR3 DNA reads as TGTGCCAGCAGGCCCCCCGGGGGCTATAATTCACCCCTCCACTTT.

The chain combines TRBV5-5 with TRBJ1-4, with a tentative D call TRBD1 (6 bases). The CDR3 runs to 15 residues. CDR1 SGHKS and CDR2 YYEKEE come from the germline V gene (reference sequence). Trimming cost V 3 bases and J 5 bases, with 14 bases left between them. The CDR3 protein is CASSSWTDKNEKLFF. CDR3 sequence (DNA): TGTGCCAGCAGCTCCTGGACAGACAAAAATGAAAAACTGTTTTTT. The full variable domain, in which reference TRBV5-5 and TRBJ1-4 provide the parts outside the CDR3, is DAGVTQSPTHLIKTRGQQVTLRCSPISGHKSVSWYQQVLGQGPQFIFQYYEKEERGRGNFPDRFSARQFPNYSSELNVNALLLGDSALYLCASSSWTDKNEKLFFGSGTQLSVL.

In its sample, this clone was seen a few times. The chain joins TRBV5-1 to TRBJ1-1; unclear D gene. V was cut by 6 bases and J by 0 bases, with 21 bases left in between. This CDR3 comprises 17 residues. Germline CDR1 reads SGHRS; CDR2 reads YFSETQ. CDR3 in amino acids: CASTREGRANMNTEAFF. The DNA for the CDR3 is TGCGCCAGCACTCGGGAGGGTAGGGCCAACATGAACACTGAAGCTTTCTTT.

The CDR3 loop is CASSLKAGGSEQYF. CDR3 bases: TGTGCCAGCAGTTTAAAGGCAGGGGGTTCCGAGCAGTACTTC. The V call is TRBV27, the J call TRBJ2-7; TRBD1 aligns across 7 bases. The CDR3 contains 14 residues. With V trimmed by 2 bases and J by 6 bases, 7 bases remained unmatched. CDR1 and CDR2 (germline): MNHEY, SMNVEV (reference sequence).

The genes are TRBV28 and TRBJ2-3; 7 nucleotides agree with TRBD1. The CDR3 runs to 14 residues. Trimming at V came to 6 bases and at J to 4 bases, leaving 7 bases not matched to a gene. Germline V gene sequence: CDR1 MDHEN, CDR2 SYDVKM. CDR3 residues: CASRAGGMSDTQYF. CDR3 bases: TGTGCCAGCAGGGCAGGGGGTATGTCAGATACGCAGTATTTT.

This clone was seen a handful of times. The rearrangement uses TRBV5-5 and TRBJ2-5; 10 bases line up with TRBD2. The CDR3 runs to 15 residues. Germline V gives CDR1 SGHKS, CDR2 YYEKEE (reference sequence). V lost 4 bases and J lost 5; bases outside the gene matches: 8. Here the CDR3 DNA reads TGTGCCAGCAGCCGTGTAGCGGGGGGCGGGGAGACCCAGTACTTC. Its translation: CASSRVAGGGETQYF.

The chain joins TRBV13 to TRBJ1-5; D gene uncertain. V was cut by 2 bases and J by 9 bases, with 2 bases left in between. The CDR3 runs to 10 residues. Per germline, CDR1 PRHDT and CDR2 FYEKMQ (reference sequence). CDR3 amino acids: CASSLRPQHF. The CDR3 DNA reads TGTGCCAGCAGCTTACGGCCCCAGCATTTT.

CDR3 in amino acids: CASSEAGLREQYF. CDR3 coding DNA: TGCGCCAGCAGTGAAGCAGGGCTGAGGGAGCAGTACTTC. The chain employs TRBV10-2 and TRBJ2-7, with D possibly TRBD1 on 5 matching bases. CDR1 WSHSY and CDR2 SAAADI come from the germline V gene. This CDR3 is 13 amino acids long. Trimming stripped 3 bases from V and 7 bases from J, with 13 bases between.

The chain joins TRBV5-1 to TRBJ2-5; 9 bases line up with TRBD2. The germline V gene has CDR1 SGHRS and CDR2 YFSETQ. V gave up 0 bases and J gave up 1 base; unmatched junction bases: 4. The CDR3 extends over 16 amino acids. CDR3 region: CASSLGLAGVQETQYF. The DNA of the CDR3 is TGCGCCAGCAGCTTGGGGTTAGCGGGGGTCCAAGAGACCCAGTACTTC.

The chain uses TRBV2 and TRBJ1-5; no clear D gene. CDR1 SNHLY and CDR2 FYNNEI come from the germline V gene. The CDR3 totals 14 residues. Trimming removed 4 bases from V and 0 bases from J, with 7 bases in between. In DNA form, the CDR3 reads TGTGCCAGCAGTGGCGACTATAGCAATCAGCCCCAGCATTTT. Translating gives CASSGDYSNQPQHF.

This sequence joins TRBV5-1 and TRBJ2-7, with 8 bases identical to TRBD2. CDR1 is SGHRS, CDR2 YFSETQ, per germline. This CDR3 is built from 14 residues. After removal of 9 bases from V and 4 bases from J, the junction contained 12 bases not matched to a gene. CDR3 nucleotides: TGCGCCACCTCGGGGGGGACTGGGGCTTACGAGCAGTACTTC. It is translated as CATSGGTGAYEQYF.